The T cell receptor beta chain under discussion was sequenced for a study of untreated major depressive disorder. The table came from immunoSEQ multiplex PCR; TCRdb's copy has only in-frame clones and leaves some out. The table records under 20,000 clones, more than 90% of them present only once. The CDR3 is 13 amino acids. Germline V CDR1 and CDR2: GTSNPN, SVGIG (reference sequence). V dropped 4 bases and J dropped 0 bases, with 9 bases sitting between them. The study, taken as a whole, reports: TRBV05-01 (Vbeta 5.1) usage was higher in CD4+ T cells of depressed patients than controls. Findings may not generalize because the study sample was small.

Donors lacked major illness, comorbidities, regular medication, drug use, or heavy drinking. Roughly 32 ml of peripheral blood was collected per donor. From thawed PBMCs, CD4+ T cells were purified by negative selection. Details on this clone: Its antigen is as yet unknown.

The sequenced sample consisted of CD4+ T cells from PBMCs. This clonotype was obtained from a woman aged 40 to 50 with major depressive disorder. V usage is TRBV30 and J usage is TRBJ2-5; D is perhaps TRBD1 (6 bases). For the CDR3, the DNA is TGTGCCTGGAAGTGGGACAACCAAGAGACCCAGTACTTC. Its protein is CAWKWDNQETQYF.